The clone carrying this T cell receptor beta chain was found a few times. The sample belongs to a study of blood T cells in healthy people across ages. With a J-beta primer mix and a sample-barcoded 5' primer, a second PCR ran 7 to 11 cycles. Each CDR3 protein gets one entry after TCRdb re-called the 5' RACE reads with MiXCR. The data show some 880,000 distinct CDR3 sequences, around 34% seen once. The CDR3 covers 12 residues. Trimming took 6 bases from V and 13 from J, leaving 16 bases between them. The germline V gene has CDR1 SNHLY and CDR2 FYNNEI. Collection of 7.5 to 10 milliliters of peripheral blood was performed for each donor.

The receptor was derived from a man aged 18 to 29 in good health. The V call is TRBV2, the J call TRBJ2-4; D may correspond to TRBD1 or TRBD2 (5 bases each). Sequenced: blood. In nucleotides, the CDR3 is TGTGCCAGCAGCGGGGACGATTGGGAGCAGTACTTC. Translating gives CASSGDDWEQYF.